Below, 15 T cell receptor beta chains from the same sample are listed, as sequenced in a study of naive and memory T cell subsets. The SP2 primer and nested alpha and beta constant region primers amplified ligated cDNA in four rounds. TCRdb re-called the 5' RACE reads with MiXCR, one entry per CDR3 protein. The table includes 55,000 to 70,000 distinct CDR3 sequences, 6.5% to 8.5% detected once. TCR cDNA received a 3' ligated oligonucleotide that carried a UMI. The receptors originated from a female donor in good health.

This clonotype appeared a few times. In DNA form, the CDR3 reads TGTGCCAGCTCGGACAGGGTCCCCGGGGCCAACGTCCTGACTTTC. Its protein product is CASSDRVPGANVLTF. The V call is TRBV18, the J call TRBJ2-6; 8 nucleotides align to TRBD1. CDR1 is KGHSH and CDR2 is LQKENI in the germline V gene. The trim removed 6 bases at V and 4 bases at J, leaving 5 bases unmatched. The CDR3 loop spans 15 amino acids.

The rearrangement joins TRBV4-1 to TRBJ2-5, with 8 bases fitting TRBD2. This CDR3 is built from 17 residues. Germline lookup yields CDR1 MGHRA and CDR2 YSYEKL. With 3 bases clipped from V and 3 bases from J, the junction kept 12 bases outside the gene matches. The CDR3 region is CASSHLLSGVGEETQYF. The DNA of the CDR3 is TGCGCCAGCAGCCACCTCCTTAGCGGGGTGGGAGAAGAGACCCAGTACTTC.

The chain combines TRBV28 with TRBJ1-3, with D unresolved. V was pared by 9 bases and J by 4 bases, with 13 bases between. CDR1 is MDHEN, CDR2 SYDVKM, per germline. The CDR3 is made up of 13 amino acids. In nucleotides, the CDR3 is TGTGCCAGTTACGAGGCGCGGGGAAACACCATATATTTT. It yields the protein CASYEARGNTIYF.

V is TRBV30 and J is TRBJ1-2; D not resolved. Between the trimmed V and J ends, which lost 4 bases and 8 bases, there was a span of 14 bases. Per the germline V gene, CDR1 is GTSNPN and CDR2 is SVGIG (reference sequence). The CDR3 has 12 amino acids. The CDR3 DNA follows: TGTGCCTGGAAAGGCCGGTCAGAAGGCTACACCTTC. This gives the protein CAWKGRSEGYTF.

The CDR3 DNA reads as TGCGCCAGCAGCGACCACAGGGATGGAGAGACCCAGTACTTC. Protein product: CASSDHRDGETQYF. This chain links TRBV5-1 with TRBJ2-5; weak D call: TRBD1 (6 bases). The CDR3 extends over 14 amino acids. Germline V lookup: CDR1 SGHRS, CDR2 YFSETQ. The V end was cut by 4 bases, the J end by 4 bases, with 14 bases between.

This clonotype was found many times. The rearrangement joins TRBV29-1 to TRBJ1-1; TRBD1 matches at 9 bases. V lost 7 bases to trimming and J lost 0 bases; unmatched junction nucleotides: 6. Per germline, CDR1 SQVTM and CDR2 ANQGSEA. This CDR3 spans 14 amino acids. CDR3 amino acids: CSGRQGDMNTEAFF. CDR3 nucleotide sequence: TGCAGCGGGCGACAGGGGGATATGAACACTGAAGCTTTCTTT.

This clonotype occurred a few times. The J gene is TRBJ1-1, the V gene TRBV19, with D hard to call. The CDR3 covers 15 residues. CDR1 LNHDA and CDR2 SQIVND come from the germline V gene (reference sequence). Trimming removed 3 bases at V and 2 bases at J, with 13 bases between. The CDR3 here is CASSIFTGPNTEAFF. The CDR3 DNA reads TGTGCCAGTAGTATTTTCACGGGCCCAAACACTGAAGCTTTCTTT.

This clonotype was observed many times. The chain has TRBV7-2 and TRBJ1-2; TRBD1 agrees at 8 bases. The CDR3 consists of 13 residues. Per the germline V gene, CDR1 is SGHTA and CDR2 is FQGNSA. Germline trimming cut 4 bases from V and 4 bases from J; bases unmatched to any gene: 2. The CDR3 sequence is CASSSDRAYGYTF. Written as DNA, the CDR3 is TGTGCCAGCAGCTCGGACAGGGCCTATGGCTACACCTTC.

V is TRBV13 and J is TRBJ2-3; D remains ambiguous. CDR1 PRHDT and CDR2 FYEKMQ come from the germline V gene (reference sequence). Trimming stripped 2 bases from V and 0 bases from J, with 9 bases between. This CDR3 has 15 amino acids. The CDR3: CASSLRRSSTDTQYF. Here the CDR3 DNA reads TGTGCCAGCAGCTTAAGGCGGTCCAGCACAGATACGCAGTATTTT. Looking up the rest from reference TRBV13 and TRBJ2-3 gives the full variable domain: AAGVIQSPRHLIKEKRETATLKCYPIPRHDTVYWYQQGPGQDPQFLISFYEKMQSDKGSIPDRFSAQQFSDYHSELNMSSLELGDSALYFCASSLRRSSTDTQYFGPGTRLTVL.

The J gene is TRBJ2-1, the V gene TRBV6-5; TRBD2 agrees at 9 bases. V was clipped by 6 bases and J by 3 bases; unmatched bases: 9. Looked up from germline, CDR1 is MNHEY and CDR2 is SVGAGI. The CDR3 extends over 16 amino acids. The CDR3 loop is CASRLFIAGVYNEQFF. The DNA for the CDR3 is TGTGCCAGCAGGCTCTTCATAGCGGGGGTCTACAATGAGCAGTTCTTC.

This clonotype showed up just a few times. The chain uses TRBV7-9 and TRBJ1-5, with D possibly matching TRBD1 (6 bases). The CDR3 runs to 13 residues. The V gene lost 2 bases and the J gene lost 5 bases, with 7 bases spanning the gap. Germline CDR1 and CDR2: SEHNR and FQNEAQ (reference sequence). DNA of the CDR3: TGTGCCAGCAGCTTATCAGGGGATCAGCCCCAGCATTTT. It is translated as CASSLSGDQPQHF.

This clonotype was recorded at least ten times. The chain combines TRBV12-3 or TRBV12-4 with TRBJ2-4, with D possibly matching TRBD2 (6 bases). Trimming pared 3 bases from V and 0 bases from J, leaving 9 bases between. This CDR3 spans 15 amino acids. The CDR3 here is CASSFGGVAKNIQYF. In nucleotides, the CDR3 is TGTGCCAGCAGTTTTGGAGGGGTAGCCAAAAACATTCAGTACTTC.

Concerning this clonotype itself: A read error is possible here, since a much larger clone lies one base away. V gene TRBV7-2 combines with J gene TRBJ1-1, with a possible D match to TRBD1 (5 bases). Germline V gene sequence: CDR1 SGHTA, CDR2 FQGNSA. CDR3 length: 16 residues. With 2 bases removed from V and 1 base from J, the gap between germline ends came to 14 bases. Here the CDR3 reads CASSLTPGLQNTEAFF. DNA of the CDR3: TGTGCCAGCAGCTTAACACCGGGACTCCAGAACACTGAAGCTTTCTTT.

This clonotype was recorded at least ten times. The V gene is TRBV10-3, the J gene TRBJ1-6; perhaps TRBD1 as D (5 bases). V lost 7 bases, J lost 7 bases, and 14 bases lay in between. From germline, CDR1 is ENHRY and CDR2 SYGVKD. The length of the CDR3 is 14 residues. The CDR3 loop reads CAITGHLGNSPLHF. CDR3 bases: TGTGCCATCACTGGACATTTGGGGAATTCACCCCTCCACTTT.

Turning to this clonotype: This could be a read error, since a much larger clone is one nucleotide away. The rearrangement links TRBV5-1 to TRBJ1-4; D uncertain. CDR1 and CDR2 from the germline V gene are SGHRS and YFSETQ. This CDR3 comprises 15 residues. The CDR3 spells CASGLGAGQNEKLFF. The DNA for the CDR3 is TGCGCCAGCGGCTTGGGAGCGGGCCAGAATGAAAAACTGTTTTTT. The variable domain in full, completed from reference TRBV5-1 and TRBJ1-4, reads KAGVTQTPRYLIKTRGQQVTLSCSPISGHRSVSWYQQTPGQGLQFLFEYFSETQRNKGNFPGRFSGRQFSNSRSEMNVSTLELGDSALYLCASGLGAGQNEKLFFGSGTQLSVL.